This TCR beta chain is drawn from a study of blood T cell repertoires in COVID-19. The wider study: Sources were T cells, B-cell-depleted T cells, or PBMCs; the material itself was cDNA or gDNA.

In the authors' methods: Estimation of nucleated cell counts relied on the amplification of reference gene primers. The assay was immunoSEQ multiplex PCR, and TCRdb's table has in-frame clones only and misses some. V, J and clone size are taken as reported in that table, and D and trimming were inferred from the DNA itself. The sample includes fewer than 110,000 clones, 89% of them seen just once. V was trimmed by 4 bases and J by 1 base, leaving 13 bases between them. Looked up from germline, CDR1 is ENHRY and CDR2 is SYGVKD. CDR3 size: 15 residues. This TCR derives from a man aged 35 to 55 with active or convalescent COVID-19. V gene TRBV10-3 combines with J gene TRBJ1-1; D unclear. Material: peripheral blood. Here the CDR3 DNA reads TGTGCCATCAGTGGAGGGAATGGGCAGAACACTGAAGCTTTCTTT. Protein product: CAISGGNGQNTEAFF.